The 20 T cell receptor beta chains below were found in one sample sequenced in a study of T cell responses to AZD1222 COVID-19 vaccine. Data came from immunoSEQ multiplex PCR; TCRdb stores just in-frame clones and leaves some out. The sample shows about 35,000 clones, more than 75% of them seen only once. Here the sequenced sample was peripheral blood, taken 28 days after the second AZD1222 dose. The receptor source for this set is an adult who received the AZD1222 COVID-19 vaccine.

V usage is TRBV5-1 and J usage is TRBJ2-5; D is undetermined. CDR3 length equals 13 residues. Germline-derived CDR1 and CDR2 are SGHRS and YFSETQ. Trimming took 2 bases from V and 1 from J, leaving 6 bases between them. The CDR3, as DNA: TGCGCCAGCAGCTTTGATACCCAAGAGACCCAGTACTTC. This codes for CASSFDTQETQYF. Variable domain in full (rest from reference TRBV5-1 and TRBJ2-5): KAGVTQTPRYLIKTRGQQVTLSCSPISGHRSVSWYQQTPGQGLQFLFEYFSETQRNKGNFPGRFSGRQFSNSRSEMNVSTLELGDSALYLCASSFDTQETQYFGPGTRLLVL.

The V gene is TRBV7-9, the J gene TRBJ1-1, with 8 bases fitting TRBD1. There are 14 residues in the CDR3. Germline assignment: CDR1 SEHNR and CDR2 FQNEAQ (reference sequence). V was clipped by 2 bases and J by 6 bases; unmatched bases: 5. CDR3 sequence: CASSLSGGSAEAFF. CDR3 DNA: TGTGCCAGCAGCTTATCAGGGGGCAGTGCTGAAGCTTTCTTT. The whole variable domain, remainder taken from reference TRBV7-9 and TRBJ1-1, is DTGVSQNPRHKITKRGQNVTFRCDPISEHNRLYWYRQTLGQGPEFLTYFQNEAQLEKSRLLSDRFSAERPKGSFSTLEIQRTEQGDSAMYLCASSLSGGSAEAFFGQGTRLTVV.

The chain is built from TRBV6-6 and TRBJ2-4; D unresolved. CDR1 and CDR2 (germline): MNHNY, SVGAGI (reference sequence). The CDR3 is 17 residues long. The V end lost 5 bases, the J end lost 1 base, and 18 bases lay between the germline ends. The CDR3 is CASSPRPGPSAKNIQYF. CDR3 bases: TGTGCCAGCAGTCCCCGTCCCGGGCCCTCGGCCAAAAACATTCAGTACTTC.

The chain combines TRBV28 with TRBJ1-5, with D possibly matching TRBD1 (5 bases). CDR1 MDHEN and CDR2 SYDVKM come from the germline V gene. The CDR3 runs to 17 residues. Trimming took 5 bases from V and 5 from J, leaving 22 bases between them. CDR3 sequence: CASSPWGNQVVDQPQHF. The CDR3 DNA is TGTGCCAGCAGTCCATGGGGCAATCAGGTCGTGGATCAGCCCCAGCATTTT.

This sequence joins TRBV19 and TRBJ2-5, with D uncertain. The V end was cut by 4 bases, the J end by 4 bases, with 10 bases between. Germline V CDR1 and CDR2: LNHDA, SQIVND (reference sequence). CDR3 length: 13 amino acids. CDR3 DNA: TGTGCCAGTAGTACGACCCGGGTAGAGACCCAGTACTTC. Protein product: CASSTTRVETQYF.

This chain uses TRBV5-6 with TRBJ2-7; tentatively, D is TRBD2 (5 bases). V lost 2 bases, J lost 1 base, and 16 bases lay in between. Germline V gene lookup returns CDR1 SGHDT and CDR2 YYEEEE. The CDR3 extends over 16 amino acids. This chain's CDR3 is CASSFGPQRESYEQYF. The DNA of the CDR3 is TGTGCCAGCAGCTTTGGCCCACAGAGGGAGTCCTACGAGCAGTACTTC.

This rearrangement joins TRBV7-9 to TRBJ1-2; D gene uncertain. Germline assignment: CDR1 SEHNR and CDR2 FQNEAQ (reference sequence). The V and J ends lost 5 bases and 4 bases respectively, with 11 bases between them. The CDR3 contains 13 residues. CDR3 in DNA: TGTGCCAGCAGCCCTGACTCCTTCTATGGCTACACCTTC. Amino acid sequence: CASSPDSFYGYTF.

The chain is built from TRBV2 and TRBJ2-7; 7 positions agree with TRBD1. CDR1 and CDR2 from the germline V gene are SNHLY and FYNNEI. J was trimmed by 3 bases and V by 6 bases; bases with no gene match: 8. The CDR3 spans 14 residues. CDR3 nucleotide sequence: TGTGCCAGCAGCCGGGACAGAGGAGGCTACGAGCAGTACTTC. Amino acid sequence: CASSRDRGGYEQYF.

The CDR3 DNA follows: TGTGCCAGTACGGCGGTGGCTTCCACAGATACGCAGTATTTT. Its translation is CASTAVASTDTQYF. This chain connects TRBV19 to TRBJ2-3; D is ambiguous. The CDR3 has 14 residues. The germline gives CDR1 LNHDA, CDR2 SQIVND (reference sequence). V was clipped by 7 bases and J by 2 bases, with 13 bases between them.

The V and J genes are TRBV7-8 and TRBJ2-3; weak D call: TRBD1 (6 bases). V was shortened by 4 bases and J by 3 bases, with 11 bases between the two germline ends. The CDR3 consists of 14 residues. Germline assignment: CDR1 SGHVS and CDR2 FQNEAQ. The CDR3 region is CASSWTGQTDTQYF. CDR3 DNA: TGTGCCAGCAGCTGGACTGGACAGACAGATACGCAGTATTTT. The complete variable domain, with remaining parts taken from reference TRBV7-8 and TRBJ2-3, reads GAGVSQSPRYKVAKRGQDVALRCDPISGHVSLFWYQQALGQGPEFLTYFQNEAQLDKSGLPSDRFFAERPEGSVSTLKIQRTQQEDSAVYLCASSWTGQTDTQYFGPGTRLTVL.

This rearrangement joins TRBV27 to TRBJ2-3; D remains unclear. This CDR3 comprises 14 residues. V was cut by 10 bases and J by 2 bases, with 16 bases left in between. The germline V gene has CDR1 MNHEY and CDR2 SMNVEV (reference sequence). The CDR3 DNA reads as TGTGCCACCCAACGGCGACTGAACACAGATACGCAGTATTTT. The encoded protein is CATQRRLNTDTQYF.

V gene TRBV19 combines with J gene TRBJ2-1; 9 nucleotides match TRBD1. V was pared by 4 bases and J by 7 bases, with 2 bases of the junction left unmatched. CDR3 length: 13 residues. Germline assignment: CDR1 LNHDA and CDR2 SQIVND (reference sequence). The CDR3 sequence: CASSTGTGNEQFF. The CDR3 DNA reads as TGTGCCAGTAGTACTGGGACAGGGAATGAGCAGTTCTTC.

The gene calls are TRBV5-5 and TRBJ1-2; 9 bases line up with TRBD1. The germline V gene encodes CDR1 SGHKS and CDR2 YYEKEE (reference sequence). V shed 1 base and J 2 bases; nucleotides not matched to a gene: 6. The CDR3 has 16 residues. The CDR3 region has the DNA TGTGCCAGCAGCTTGTTAGGCGGACAGGGGAACTATGGCTACACCTTC. This gives the protein CASSLLGGQGNYGYTF.

The chain links TRBV9 to TRBJ2-5, with 11 bases fitting TRBD2. From germline, CDR1 is SGDLS and CDR2 YYNGEE. J gave up 6 bases and V 3 bases, and 13 bases lay outside the gene matches. CDR3 length: 17 amino acids. CDR3 nucleotides: TGTGCCAGCAGCGCCACCATAGGTACTAGCGGGAGAAAGACCCAGTACTTC. Translation: CASSATIGTSGRKTQYF.

This chain uses TRBV2 with TRBJ2-2, with D perhaps matching TRBD2 (6 bases). The germline gives CDR1 SNHLY, CDR2 FYNNEI. The CDR3 extends over 16 amino acids. The germline V and J ends were trimmed by 7 bases and 4 bases, with 19 bases remaining between them. This CDR3 reads CASTARRDDSTGELFF. For the CDR3, the DNA is TGTGCCAGCACCGCTCGGCGGGACGACAGCACCGGGGAGCTGTTTTTT. Drawing the rest from reference TRBV2 and TRBJ2-2, the complete variable domain is EPEVTQTPSHQVTQMGQEVILRCVPISNHLYFYWYRQILGQKVEFLVSFYNNEISEKSEIFDDQFSVERPDGSNFTLKIRSTKLEDSAMYFCASTARRDDSTGELFFGEGSRLTVL.

V gene TRBV7-2 combines with J gene TRBJ2-7, with 8 bases that match TRBD1. The junction had 3 bases not matched to a gene; V was cut back by 3 bases and J by 5 bases. This CDR3 is built from 13 residues. Germline CDR1 is SGHTA and CDR2 is FQGNSA. The CDR3 is CASSLDRVDEQYF. The CDR3, as DNA: TGTGCCAGCAGCTTGGACAGGGTCGACGAGCAGTACTTC.

The genes are TRBV6-5 and TRBJ2-3; D is unresolved. The V end was cut by 6 bases, the J end by 0 bases, with 4 bases between. The CDR3 has 12 amino acids. Germline CDR1 is MNHEY and CDR2 is SVGAGI. CDR3: CASRSSTDTQYF. In DNA form, the CDR3 reads TGTGCCAGCAGGTCTAGCACAGATACGCAGTATTTT.

This clone was observed a handful of times. This chain joins TRBV7-9 and TRBJ1-1, with TRBD1 identical over 7 bases. From germline, CDR1 is SEHNR and CDR2 FQNEAQ (reference sequence). With 5 bases clipped from V and 1 base from J, the junction kept 10 bases outside the gene matches. The CDR3 runs 16 residues. CDR3 loop: CASSPEGTAKNTEAFF. The CDR3 coding sequence is TGTGCCAGCAGCCCGGAAGGGACAGCTAAGAACACTGAAGCTTTCTTT.

Only a few counts were recorded for this clone. The V call is TRBV19, the J call TRBJ1-1; D unclear. V shed 4 bases and J shed 5 bases, with 11 bases lying between them. This CDR3 has 13 residues. Germline CDR1 is LNHDA and CDR2 is SQIVND (reference sequence). CDR3 sequence reads: CASSTTRETEAFF. The CDR3 nucleotides read TGTGCCAGTAGTACTACTCGGGAGACTGAAGCTTTCTTT.

V and J are TRBV7-9 and TRBJ1-4; D possibly corresponds to TRBD1 (5 bases). This CDR3 spans 15 amino acids. Trimming pared 8 bases from V and 3 bases from J, leaving 16 bases between. The V gene's germline CDR1 is SEHNR and CDR2 FQNEAQ (reference sequence). The CDR3: CASLLAGAPNEKLFF. As DNA, the CDR3 is TGTGCCAGCCTCTTGGCCGGGGCCCCTAATGAAAAACTGTTTTTT.